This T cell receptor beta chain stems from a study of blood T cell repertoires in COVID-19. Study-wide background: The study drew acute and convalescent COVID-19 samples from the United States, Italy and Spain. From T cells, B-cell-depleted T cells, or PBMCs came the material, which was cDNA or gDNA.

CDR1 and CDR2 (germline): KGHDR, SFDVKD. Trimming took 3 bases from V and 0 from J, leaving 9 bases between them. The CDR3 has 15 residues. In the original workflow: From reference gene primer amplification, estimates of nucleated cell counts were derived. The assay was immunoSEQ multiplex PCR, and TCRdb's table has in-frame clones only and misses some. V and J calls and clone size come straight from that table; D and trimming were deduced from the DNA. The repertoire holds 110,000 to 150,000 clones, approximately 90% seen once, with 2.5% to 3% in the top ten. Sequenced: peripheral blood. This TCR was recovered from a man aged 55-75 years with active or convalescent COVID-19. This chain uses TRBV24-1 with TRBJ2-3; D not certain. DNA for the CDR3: TGTGCCACCAGTGATGCCACCAGTAGCACAGATACGCAGTATTTT. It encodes CATSDATSSTDTQYF.